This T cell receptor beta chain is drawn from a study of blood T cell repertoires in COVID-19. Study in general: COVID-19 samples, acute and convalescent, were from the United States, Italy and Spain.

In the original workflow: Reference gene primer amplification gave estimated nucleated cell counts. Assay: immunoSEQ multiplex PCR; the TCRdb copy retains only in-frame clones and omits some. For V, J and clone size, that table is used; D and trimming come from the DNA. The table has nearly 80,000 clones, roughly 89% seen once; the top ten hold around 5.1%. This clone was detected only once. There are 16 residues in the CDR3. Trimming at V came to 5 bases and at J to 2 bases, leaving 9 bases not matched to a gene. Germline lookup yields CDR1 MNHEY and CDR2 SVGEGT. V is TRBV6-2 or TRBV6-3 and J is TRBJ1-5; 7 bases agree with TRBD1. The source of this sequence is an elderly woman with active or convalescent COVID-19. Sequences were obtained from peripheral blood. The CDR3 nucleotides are TGTGCCAGCAGTCCCGACAGGGTGAGAGGCAATCAGCCCCAGCATTTT. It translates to CASSPDRVRGNQPQHF.